Reported below is one TCR beta chain. The antigen is undetermined. This entry is derived from a study of T cell repertoires and HLA-DP antigens. Study context: Transduced HeLa cells presented HLA-DP to CD4+ T cells.

Assay: immunoSEQ multiplex PCR; the TCRdb copy retains only in-frame clones and omits some. The sample yields about 120,000 clones, nearly 95% seen once. This CDR3 is built from 15 residues. V dropped 2 bases and J dropped 4; count of bases not matched to a gene: 4. The germline V gene encodes CDR1 MDHEN and CDR2 SYDVKM. This chain connects TRBV28 to TRBJ2-7; TRBD2 matches 11 bases. The sequence derives from a woman aged 18-29 years in good health and CMV-seronegative. The sequenced sample consisted of CD4+ T cells from PBMCs. The CDR3 DNA is TGTGCCAGCAGTTTAGGTAGCGGGAGGGCGTACGAGCAGTACTTC. Translating gives CASSLGSGRAYEQYF.